These 28 T cell receptor beta chains came from one sample sequenced in a study of blood T cell repertoires in COVID-19. TCRdb's table, derived via immunoSEQ multiplex PCR, lists solely in-frame clones and lacks some. The sample records roughly 180,000 clones, approximately 85% being singletons. Specimen: peripheral blood. The receptors originated from an older woman with acute or convalescent COVID-19.

The chain links TRBV6-6 to TRBJ1-3, with 8 bases that match TRBD1. Looked up from germline, CDR1 is MNHNY and CDR2 is SVGAGI (reference sequence). This CDR3 spans 15 amino acids. V trimming: 6 bases; J trimming: 0 bases; junction bases outside the gene matches: 4. The DNA of the CDR3 is TGTGCCAGCAGCCAACAGGGGGGCTCTGGAAACACCATATATTTT. This codes for CASSQQGGSGNTIYF.

This rearrangement joins TRBV28 to TRBJ2-7; 10 bases agree with TRBD2. The CDR3 is 17 amino acids. The V gene end was trimmed by 2 bases and the J gene end by 3 bases; junction bases not matched to a gene: 10. Germline V gives CDR1 MDHEN, CDR2 SYDVKM. In nucleotides, the CDR3 is TGTGCCAGCAGTTTACGTCCTAGCGGGAGCACTGTCTACGAGCAGTACTTC. It codes for CASSLRPSGSTVYEQYF.

Concerning this clone itself: Other DNA sequences in the same sample also yield this CDR3. This chain links TRBV10-2 with TRBJ2-3; D gene uncertain. Trimming removed 0 bases from V and 0 bases from J, with 7 bases in between. The CDR3 consists of 15 residues. In germline, CDR1 is WSHSY, CDR2 SAAADI. In nucleotides, the CDR3 is TGCGCCAGCAGTGAGTCGCCTACTAGCACAGATACGCAGTATTTT. Translating it yields CASSESPTSTDTQYF.

The chain employs TRBV24-1 and TRBJ1-2; the match to TRBD1 covers 7 bases. The CDR3 contains 14 residues. V shed 4 bases, J shed 6 bases, and the junction held 7 bases outside the gene matches. Germline V gene lookup returns CDR1 KGHDR and CDR2 SFDVKD. CDR3 in DNA: TGTGCCACCAGTGAGAACACAGGGGTCGATGGCTACACCTTC. Its translation: CATSENTGVDGYTF.

The chain uses TRBV9 and TRBJ1-6; D not resolved. Trimming left V 0 bases short and J 5 bases short, with 9 bases between. CDR1 is SGDLS, CDR2 YYNGEE, per germline. CDR3 length equals 15 residues. CDR3 bases: TGTGCCAGCAGCGTAGATACAGTAAATAATTCACCCCTCCACTTT. It encodes CASSVDTVNNSPLHF.

The J gene is TRBJ1-2, the V gene TRBV6-5, with a tentative D call TRBD1 (5 bases). The CDR3 has 15 amino acids. V was cut by 6 bases and J by 0 bases, with 14 bases left in between. Germline V gene data show CDR1 as MNHEY and CDR2 as SVGAGI. Here the CDR3 reads CASRGGVPANYGYTF. CDR3 nucleotide sequence: TGTGCCAGCAGGGGGGGGGTCCCAGCTAACTATGGCTACACCTTC.

This clone was recorded once. Mismatch with germline at one junction end may stem from a read error. V is TRBV7-7 and J is TRBJ2-3; 9 bases match TRBD2. In germline, CDR1 is SSHAT, CDR2 FNYEAQ (reference sequence). The CDR3 is 13 residues long. In DNA, the CDR3 is TGTGCTAGCAGTCCGGGACTAGCAAATACGCAGTATTTT. It translates to CASSPGLANTQYF.

The chain joins TRBV5-4 to TRBJ2-2; TRBD1 agrees at 8 bases. The germline gives CDR1 SGHNT, CDR2 YYREEE (reference sequence). The CDR3 totals 15 residues. V dropped 3 bases and J dropped 6; count of bases not matched to a gene: 7. The DNA for the CDR3 is TGTGCCAGCAGCTCGACAGGGGTAAGGGCCGGGGAGCTGTTTTTT. Its translation is CASSSTGVRAGELFF.

The table lists this clone with a count of one. The chain links TRBV19 to TRBJ1-4; a weak D match, TRBD1 (6 bases). The V end was cut by 6 bases, the J end by 11 bases, with 16 bases between. The CDR3 sequence is 13 residues long. Germline loops: CDR1 LNHDA, CDR2 SQIVND (reference sequence). For the CDR3, the DNA is TGTGCCAGTAGGGGGGCCGAGTGGGGGAAACTGTTTTTT. Protein product: CASRGAEWGKLFF.

The gene calls are TRBV9 and TRBJ1-1, with D perhaps matching TRBD1 (5 bases). V was cut by 0 bases and J by 1 base, with 10 bases left in between. The CDR3 consists of 15 residues. The germline gives CDR1 SGDLS, CDR2 YYNGEE. Here the CDR3 reads CASSVAQGGNTEAFF. CDR3 coding DNA: TGTGCCAGCAGCGTAGCTCAGGGCGGGAACACTGAAGCTTTCTTT.

The V gene is TRBV24-1, the J gene TRBJ2-5; 7 positions match TRBD1. The trim removed 7 bases at V and 3 bases at J, leaving 10 bases unmatched. The length of the CDR3 is 15 residues. Germline V gene lookup returns CDR1 KGHDR and CDR2 SFDVKD. The CDR3 here is CATSEQVTGEETQYF. The CDR3 DNA reads as TGTGCCACCAGCGAGCAAGTTACAGGGGAAGAGACCCAGTACTTC.

In the case of this clone: Other DNA sequences in this specimen translate into the identical CDR3. The chain is built from TRBV19 and TRBJ2-3; possible D gene TRBD2, 5 bases. V lost 3 bases, J lost 5 bases, and 12 bases lay in between. CDR3 length: 14 residues. Per the germline V gene, CDR1 is LNHDA and CDR2 is SQIVND (reference sequence). CDR3 nucleotides: TGTGCCAGTAGTATTGGGTTAGGACTAGATACGCAGTATTTT. This encodes CASSIGLGLDTQYF.

The chain links TRBV5-1 to TRBJ2-6; tentatively, D is TRBD1 (6 bases). From germline, CDR1 is SGHRS and CDR2 YFSETQ. This CDR3 contains 16 residues. V lost 0 bases, J lost 4 bases, and 11 bases lay in between. The CDR3 is CASSLDQGQGANVLTF. CDR3 nucleotides: TGCGCCAGCAGCTTGGACCAGGGGCAGGGGGCCAACGTCCTGACTTTC.

This chain connects TRBV6-2 or TRBV6-3 to TRBJ2-1; D is possibly TRBD2 (5 bases). V lost 6 bases and J 6 bases, leaving 9 bases between the germline ends. The CDR3 length is 12 residues. CDR1 and CDR2 from the germline V gene are MNHEY and SVGEGT. The CDR3 DNA reads as TGTGCCAGCAGCCGAGGGCCCAATGAGCAGTTCTTC. Its translation: CASSRGPNEQFF.

This clone appeared a few times. This sequence joins TRBV9 and TRBJ2-2; the match to TRBD2 covers 12 bases. CDR3 length: 15 amino acids. Germline values: CDR1 SGDLS, CDR2 YYNGEE. Trimming removed 5 bases from V and 6 bases from J; junction bases left unmatched: 5. The CDR3 nucleotides read TGTGCCAGCAGGATACTAGCGGGAGGTCCCGGGGAGCTGTTTTTT. Translating gives CASRILAGGPGELFF.

This clone was picked up a small number of times. CDR3 in amino acids: CASSLSGLAGVPDTQYF. As DNA, the CDR3 is TGTGCCAGCAGTTTATCAGGACTAGCGGGAGTTCCAGATACGCAGTATTTT. The chain joins TRBV27 to TRBJ2-3, with 13 positions matching TRBD2. The germline V gene has CDR1 MNHEY and CDR2 SMNVEV (reference sequence). The CDR3 loop spans 17 amino acids. V lost 0 bases to trimming and J lost 4 bases; unmatched junction nucleotides: 4.

The rearrangement links TRBV19 to TRBJ1-5; 7 bases match TRBD1. V lost 5 bases, J lost 2 bases, and 12 bases stayed unmatched. The germline CDR1 and CDR2 sequences are LNHDA and SQIVND (reference sequence). The CDR3 is 17 residues long. CDR3 nucleotides: TGTGCCAGTAGTGTTACAGGGGCCCGGGGTGGCAATCAGCCCCAGCATTTT. Encoded protein: CASSVTGARGGNQPQHF.

V is TRBV11-3 and J is TRBJ1-1; D call uncertain. Looked up from germline, CDR1 is SGHNT and CDR2 is YENEEA. V was trimmed by 7 bases and J by 5 bases, leaving 11 bases between them. The CDR3 consists of 12 residues. As DNA, the CDR3 is TGTGCCAGCACCAAGTCGCGGACTGAAGCTTTCTTT. This encodes CASTKSRTEAFF.

This clone has only one observation. This chain joins TRBV5-1 and TRBJ1-1; D is ambiguous. The CDR3 has 14 amino acids. Per the germline V gene, CDR1 is SGHRS and CDR2 is YFSETQ. Between the trimmed V and J ends, which lost 0 bases and 4 bases, there was a span of 10 bases. The CDR3: CASSLAVETTEAFF. Here the CDR3 DNA reads TGCGCCAGCAGCTTGGCCGTGGAGACCACTGAAGCTTTCTTT.

J is TRBJ1-2 and V is TRBV28, with a tentative D call TRBD1 (5 bases). Looked up from germline, CDR1 is MDHEN and CDR2 is SYDVKM. Trimming removed 3 bases at V and 2 bases at J, with 16 bases between. The CDR3 consists of 16 residues. This chain's CDR3 is CASSFGQGYLNYGYTF. Here the CDR3 DNA reads TGTGCCAGCAGTTTCGGTCAGGGCTATTTGAACTATGGCTACACCTTC.

The V gene is TRBV6-5, the J gene TRBJ2-3; perhaps TRBD2 as D (6 bases). With 7 bases removed from V and 1 base from J, the gap between germline ends came to 12 bases. This CDR3 comprises 14 residues. CDR1 and CDR2 (germline): MNHEY, SVGAGI. This chain's CDR3 is CASTVPGGTDTQYF. In DNA form, the CDR3 reads TGTGCCAGCACCGTGCCGGGGGGCACAGATACGCAGTATTTT.

The CDR3 DNA follows: TGTGCCAGCAGCTTGGCGGGACAGGTTAATGAAAAACTGTTTTTT. Its translation: CASSLAGQVNEKLFF. The V call is TRBV7-9, the J call TRBJ1-4; 8 bases align to TRBD1. The germline V gene has CDR1 SEHNR and CDR2 FQNEAQ (reference sequence). V trimming: 3 bases; J trimming: 4 bases; junction bases outside the gene matches: 4. CDR3 length equals 15 residues. The full variable domain, in which reference TRBV7-9 and TRBJ1-4 provide the parts outside the CDR3, is DTGVSQNPRHKITKRGQNVTFRCDPISEHNRLYWYRQTLGQGPEFLTYFQNEAQLEKSRLLSDRFSAERPKGSFSTLEIQRTEQGDSAMYLCASSLAGQVNEKLFFGSGTQLSVL.

The chain has TRBV9 and TRBJ1-1; the D gene is possibly TRBD1 (6 bases). V was clipped by 3 bases and J by 0 bases, with 12 bases between them. CDR1 is SGDLS and CDR2 is YYNGEE in the germline V gene. There are 15 residues in the CDR3. The CDR3 DNA follows: TGTGCCAGCAGCGGATCGCAGGGGTTGAACACTGAAGCTTTCTTT. Translated, it gives CASSGSQGLNTEAFF. Full variable domain (missing parts from reference TRBV9 and TRBJ1-1): DSGVTQTPKHLITATGQRVTLRCSPRSGDLSVYWYQQSLDQGLQFLIQYYNGEERAKGNILERFSAQQFPDLHSELNLSSLELGDSALYFCASSGSQGLNTEAFFGQGTRLTVV.

The sample holds a few counts of this clone. The rearrangement joins TRBV6-5 to TRBJ1-4; D gene unclear. Trimming left V 5 bases short and J 8 bases short, with 15 bases between. The length of the CDR3 is 14 residues. Germline values: CDR1 MNHEY, CDR2 SVGAGI. CDR3 in amino acids: CASSPLITPEKLFF. The CDR3 bases are TGTGCCAGCAGTCCCCTTATCACTCCGGAAAAACTGTTTTTT.

The chain has TRBV29-1 and TRBJ1-3, with TRBD1 as a possible D gene (5 bases). Per the germline V gene, CDR1 is SQVTM and CDR2 is ANQGSEA. The V end lost 5 bases, the J end lost 0 bases, and 14 bases lay between the germline ends. The length of the CDR3 is 15 residues. The CDR3, as DNA: TGCAGCGTTTCGTATAATCAGGGCTCTGGAAACACCATATATTTT. This codes for CSVSYNQGSGNTIYF.

V is TRBV19 and J is TRBJ1-2; D gene unclear. Germline CDR1 reads LNHDA; CDR2 reads SQIVND (reference sequence). This CDR3 is built from 14 residues. Trimming took 3 bases from V and 2 from J, leaving 10 bases between them. The chain's CDR3 is CASSITFQNYGYTF. CDR3 DNA: TGTGCCAGTAGTATCACATTTCAGAACTATGGCTACACCTTC.

This chain uses TRBV10-2 with TRBJ1-5; tentatively, D is TRBD1 (6 bases). The CDR3 contains 14 residues. Deletions cut 6 bases from V and 3 bases from J, with 12 bases between. CDR1 is WSHSY, CDR2 SAAADI, per germline. The CDR3 is CASRRQETNQPQHF. The CDR3 DNA reads TGCGCCAGCAGAAGACAGGAAACCAATCAGCCCCAGCATTTT.

The gene calls are TRBV25-1 and TRBJ1-6; D is undetermined. The V end lost 6 bases, the J end lost 10 bases, and 16 bases lay between the germline ends. The germline gives CDR1 MGHDK, CDR2 SYGVNS. The CDR3 is made up of 14 amino acids. CDR3 sequence reads: CASSLPTLQSPLHF. CDR3 coding DNA: TGTGCCAGCAGCCTTCCTACACTACAATCACCCCTCCACTTT.